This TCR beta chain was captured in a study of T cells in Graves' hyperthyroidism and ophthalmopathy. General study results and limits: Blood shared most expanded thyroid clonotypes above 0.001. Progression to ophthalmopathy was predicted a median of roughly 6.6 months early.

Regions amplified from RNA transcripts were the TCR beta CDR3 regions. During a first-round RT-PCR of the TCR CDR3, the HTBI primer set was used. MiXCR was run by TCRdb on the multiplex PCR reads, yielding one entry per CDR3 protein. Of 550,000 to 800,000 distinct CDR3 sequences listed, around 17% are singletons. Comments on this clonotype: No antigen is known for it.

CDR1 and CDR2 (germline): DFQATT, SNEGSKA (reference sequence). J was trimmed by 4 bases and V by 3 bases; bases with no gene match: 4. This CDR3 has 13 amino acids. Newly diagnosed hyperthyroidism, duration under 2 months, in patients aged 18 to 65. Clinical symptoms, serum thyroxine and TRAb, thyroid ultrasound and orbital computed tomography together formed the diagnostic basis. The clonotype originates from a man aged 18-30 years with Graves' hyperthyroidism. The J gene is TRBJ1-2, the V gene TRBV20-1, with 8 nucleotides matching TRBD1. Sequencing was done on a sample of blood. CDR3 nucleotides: TGCAGTGCTAGCAATACAGGGGGCTATGGCTACACCTTC. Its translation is CSASNTGGYGYTF.